This T cell receptor (beta chain) came from a study of T cell clusters in autoimmune cytopenias. Study outcomes and limitations: The cluster-lack signature was not seen for secondary cytopenia versus chronic lymphocytic leukemia. The T cell clusters were defined only in silico, without experimental functional validation.

Each sample's input was roughly 250 ng genomic DNA, some 34,000 genome equivalents. TRB rearrangements were amplified by touch-down multiplex PCR with mixed TRB-A/B primers. TCRdb reprocessed the multiplex PCR reads and reports one entry per CDR3 protein, with no DNA. The sample includes fewer than 7,500 distinct CDR3 sequences. The CDR3 is 14 amino acids. CDR1 is LNHNV and CDR2 is YYDKDF in the germline V gene (reference sequence). This clonotype ranks as medium-sized in terms of frequency. The antigen is not known. These data are also associated with another study on T cell repertoires in aging, cancer and after chemotherapy. That investigation notes: Loss of evenness, beyond lost richness, contributed to age-related TCR diversity decline in cancer patients. In each cancer cohort, median generation probability increased across chemotherapy, suggesting thymic output rebounded.

This chain links TRBV15 with TRBJ2-5; TCRdb names TRBD1, which stays unverified in the absence of DNA. The TCR sequence derives from a human donor in good health. The sample taken for sequencing was peripheral blood. The CDR3 loop is CATSRGGALETQYF.